Listed below are T cell receptor beta chains from one sample, sequenced in a study of glioma-infiltrating T cells after dendritic cell vaccination. Repertoires were generated with immunoSEQ multiplex PCR, while TCRdb's copy carries only in-frame clones and drops some. The data contain 49,000 or so clones, over 75% of them seen just once; the ten biggest clones take up over 10%. The sequenced sample was blood, obtained before dendritic cell vaccination. These receptors were collected from a human donor with glioblastoma. CDR3s include the opening cysteine and the closing phenylalanine or tryptophan. Fields, in order: D gene, V gene, clone size, CDR3 protein. A D gene is named only where the DNA matches it firmly. Expanded clones get a size class; other rows say once, few or many, or leave the size out.

>.|TRBV2|.
CARALEGGGYTF
>.|TRBV2|.
CASRTQSQGNGYGYTF
>.|TRBV5-4|.
CASSLLEGSYNEQFF
>.|TRBV5-1|.
CASSLGDKGSYEQYF
>TRBD2|TRBV6-5|.
CASSYGRGGPTDTQYF
>.|TRBV18|.
CASSSTGTMNTEAFF
>TRBD2|TRBV9|.
CASSVGLAGSEQFF
>.|TRBV30|.
CAWSKGAGQVEQYF
>.|TRBV18|few
CASSLAGDSGSEQYF
>.|TRBV4-1|.
CASSQVSGNGRGNTEAFF
>TRBD2|TRBV30|.
CASKRGGSNEQFF
>TRBD2|TRBV19|few
CASTLAGAPTDTQYF
>.|TRBV29-1|.
CSVAAGGGGEQFF
>.|TRBV11-2|once
CASRHATGQSYTF
>.|TRBV10-3|.
CAISGSRALNYGYTF
>TRBD1|TRBV5-1|once
CASSSGTGRNQPQHF
>TRBD1|TRBV29-1|once
CSVPRTGSSYEQYF
>TRBD1|TRBV27|.
CASSRQGPYGYTF
>.|TRBV25-1|.
CASTLSGNTIYF
>.|TRBV5-4|.
CASSPGTQSTDTQYF
>.|TRBV6-4|.
CASSAGSENTEAFF
>.|TRBV30|few
CAGALSYEQYF
>.|TRBV7-9|.
CASSLAAPAGVEKLFF
>TRBD2|TRBV5-1|.
CASSLGGGLAGYIETQYF
>TRBD1|TRBV6-5|once
CASSPRDRGTAFF
>TRBD1|TRBV27|.
CASRVDRGLSPLHF
>TRBD1|TRBV7-9|.
CASVRSGQGHQPQHF
>TRBD1|TRBV6-5|.
CASGDRAGYTF
>.|TRBV4-1|.
CASSLGGSGANVLTF
>.|TRBV18|.
CASSPEGVSNQPQHF
>TRBD1|TRBV11-3|.
CASSLGGTGRDSYEQYF
>.|TRBV11-2|.
CASSPAGIGYEQYF
>TRBD1|TRBV10-1|once
CASSKGQGNTEAFF
>.|TRBV9|.
CASSVGGRDNEQFF
>.|TRBV7-9|.
CASIFDRMNTEAFF
>TRBD2|TRBV30|.
CAWGTSGGTDTQYF
>.|TRBV19|once
CASSARGGNTDTQYF
>.|TRBV27|.
CATKPSRPGLEAGEQYF
>.|TRBV6-5|.
CASSYSTGNEQFF
>.|TRBV4-1|.
CASSFDPGAMGTQYF
>.|TRBV6-5|.
CASSYSTVTGELFF
>TRBD1|TRBV30|.
CAWSSQGFTEAFF
>.|TRBV19|.
CASSIVGGRGTGANVLTF
>.|TRBV7-2|.
CASSSAATSYGYTF
>TRBD2|TRBV2|.
CASNSGTSSSEQFF
>TRBD1|TRBV2|once
CASSARGRDYGYTF
>TRBD1|TRBV19|.
CASTLAGQGWAGELFF
>.|TRBV7-2|.
CASSSNMNTEAFF
>TRBD1|TRBV30|.
CAWSVRDRGRGETQYF